The 8 T cell receptor beta chains below come from one sample, sequenced in a study of metastatic and nonmetastatic thyroid tumors. TCRdb redid the clone calls on the PCR reads using MiXCR. The data hold around 26,000 clones, with more than 20% observed a single time. Patients were all untreated before their thyroid surgery. The sequencing input was blood. The receptors originated from a female donor with papillary thyroid cancer or a benign thyroid nodule (not recorded which). Some clones in this sample may be carry-over from other donors' samples.

By share of the sample, this clone is medium-sized. The rearrangement uses TRBV12-3 or TRBV12-4 and TRBJ1-1; 8 positions agree with TRBD1. V was clipped by 7 bases and J by 1 base; unmatched bases: 8. The CDR3 contains 15 residues. The CDR3 is CASTLLGQANTEAFF. The DNA of the CDR3 is TGTGCCAGCACCCTCCTGGGACAGGCGAACACTGAAGCTTTCTTT.

This clone was seen only a few times. This sequence may be a read error, since a much larger clone differs from it by one base. The rearrangement links TRBV2 to TRBJ2-4, with TRBD1 identical over 8 bases. Germline CDR1 and CDR2: SNHLY and FYNNEI. The CDR3 loop spans 14 amino acids. Unmatched junction bases numbered 3, after V lost 5 bases and J lost 3 bases. CDR3 sequence reads: CASSRQGCKNIQYF. In DNA, the CDR3 is TGTGCCAGCAGTAGACAGGGGTGCAAAAACATTCAGTACTTC.

This chain uses TRBV7-8 with TRBJ1-1; no reliable D call. Germline V lookup: CDR1 SGHVS, CDR2 FQNEAQ. This CDR3 comprises 17 residues. Trimming pared 3 bases from V and 0 bases from J, leaving 17 bases between. In nucleotides, the CDR3 is TGTGCCAGCAGCTTCACAGCTACCTTGGGGATGAACACTGAAGCTTTCTTT. Encoded protein: CASSFTATLGMNTEAFF.

In this sample, this clone turned up many times. The CDR3 DNA reads TGTGCCAGTAGTACAGGGAGTCGGGAAAAACTGTTTTTT. This sequence encodes CASSTGSREKLFF. J is TRBJ1-4 and V is TRBV19; perhaps TRBD1 as D (5 bases). This CDR3 has 13 residues. Germline loops: CDR1 LNHDA, CDR2 SQIVND (reference sequence). V was shortened by 4 bases and J by 8 bases, with 11 bases between the two germline ends. The variable domain in full, completed from reference TRBV19 and TRBJ1-4, reads DGGITQSPKYLFRKEGQNVTLSCEQNLNHDAMYWYRQDPGQGLRLIYYSQIVNDFQKGDIAEGYSVSREKKESFPLTVTSAQKNPTAFYLCASSTGSREKLFFGSGTQLSVL.

A few counts support this clone. CDR3 in amino acids: CAIRWAGRTPGNTIYF. CDR3 in DNA: TGTGCCATCAGGTGGGCGGGGAGGACGCCTGGAAACACCATATATTTT. The chain is built from TRBV6-1 and TRBJ1-3; no definite D call. With 10 bases removed from V and 2 bases from J, the gap between germline ends came to 21 bases. The germline V gene has CDR1 MNHNS and CDR2 SASEGT. The CDR3 length is 16 residues.

This clone was counted at least ten times. The V gene is TRBV7-2, the J gene TRBJ2-5, with D perhaps TRBD2 (5 bases). Germline CDR1 and CDR2: SGHTA and FQGNSA. This CDR3 contains 13 residues. V was shortened by 5 bases and J by 4 bases, with 11 bases between the two germline ends. CDR3 in DNA: TGTGCCAGCAGCCACCGGGATCTAGAGACCCAGTACTTC. This gives the protein CASSHRDLETQYF.

In its sample, this clone was seen many times. The CDR3 sequence: CASSMGEVGETQYF. CDR3 in DNA: TGTGCCAGCAGCATGGGGGAGGTGGGTGAGACCCAGTACTTC. The V and J genes are TRBV9 and TRBJ2-5; TRBD2 is a possible D gene (6 bases). The CDR3 totals 14 residues. V was cut by 4 bases and J by 5 bases, with 15 bases left in between. The V gene's germline CDR1 is SGDLS and CDR2 YYNGEE. Looking up the rest from reference TRBV9 and TRBJ2-5 gives the full variable domain: DSGVTQTPKHLITATGQRVTLRCSPRSGDLSVYWYQQSLDQGLQFLIQYYNGEERAKGNILERFSAQQFPDLHSELNLSSLELGDSALYFCASSMGEVGETQYFGPGTRLLVL.

This clone was picked up many times. The identical CDR3 is also encoded by other nucleotide sequences in the sample. The rearrangement uses TRBV9 and TRBJ2-1, with 9 positions matching TRBD2. V shed 4 bases, J shed 9 bases, and the junction held 14 bases outside the gene matches. This CDR3 is built from 16 residues. Germline CDR1 is SGDLS and CDR2 is YYNGEE. The CDR3 sequence is CASSPHEVRGGGEQFF. DNA of the CDR3: TGTGCCAGCAGCCCACATGAAGTGCGGGGGGGTGGTGAGCAGTTCTTC.